This T cell receptor (beta chain) came from a study of T-cell reconstitution after alpha-beta-depleted transplantation in children. Molecular barcoding with unique molecular identifiers was used for the TCRbeta library. Via MiXCR, TCRdb re-called the PCR reads, giving one row per CDR3 protein. This sample carries 450,000 to 600,000 distinct CDR3 sequences, 8% to 11% of them seen once, and the ten largest clones take roughly 2%. With respect to this clonotype: Antigen: not known.

Study findings and constraints: Most T-cell counts and diversity one year after the transplant came from T cells that were newly produced. Several hundred expanded graft clones reportedly supplied alpha-beta T cells about two months after transplant.

The V end lost 3 bases, the J end lost 6 bases, and 10 bases lay between the germline ends. The germline CDR1 and CDR2 sequences are MRHNA and SNTAGT. The CDR3 consists of 13 residues. The source material was PBMCs, sampled before TCRalphabeta/CD19-depleted stem cell transplant. This TCR derives from a child aged 2 to 9 with inherited bone marrow failure, due to receive a stem cell transplant. The gene calls are TRBV6-4 and TRBJ2-3; the D is unclear. The CDR3 sequence is CASSDWSGDTQYF. CDR3 nucleotide sequence: TGTGCCAGCAGTGATTGGTCCGGCGATACGCAGTATTTT.